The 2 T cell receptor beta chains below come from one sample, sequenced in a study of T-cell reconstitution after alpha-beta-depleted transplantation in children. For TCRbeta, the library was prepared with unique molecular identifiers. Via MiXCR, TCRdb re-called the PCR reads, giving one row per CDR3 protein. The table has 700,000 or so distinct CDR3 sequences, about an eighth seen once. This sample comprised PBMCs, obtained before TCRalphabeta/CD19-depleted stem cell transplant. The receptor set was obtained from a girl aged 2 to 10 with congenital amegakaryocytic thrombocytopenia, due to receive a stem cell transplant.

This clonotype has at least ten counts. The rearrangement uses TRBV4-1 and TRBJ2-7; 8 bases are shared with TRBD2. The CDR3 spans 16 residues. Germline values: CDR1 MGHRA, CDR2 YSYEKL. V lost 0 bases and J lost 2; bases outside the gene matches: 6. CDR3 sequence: CASSQDLTSGTYEQYF. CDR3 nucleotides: TGCGCCAGCAGCCAAGATTTAACTAGCGGAACCTACGAGCAGTACTTC.

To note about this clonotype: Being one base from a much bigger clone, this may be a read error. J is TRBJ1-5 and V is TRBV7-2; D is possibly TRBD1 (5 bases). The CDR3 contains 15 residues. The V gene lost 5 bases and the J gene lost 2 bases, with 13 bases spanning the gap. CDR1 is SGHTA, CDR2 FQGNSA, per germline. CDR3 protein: CASSRDGAGNQPQHF. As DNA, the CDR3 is TGTGCCAGCAGCAGGGACGGGGCTGGCAATCAGCCCCAGCATTTT. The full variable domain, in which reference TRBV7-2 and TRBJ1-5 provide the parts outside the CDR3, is GAGVSQSPSNKVTEKGKDVELRCDPISGHTALYWYRQSLGQGLEFLIYFQGNSAPDKSGLPSDRFSAERTGGSVSTLTIQRTQQEDSAVYLCASSRDGAGNQPQHFGDGTRLSIL.